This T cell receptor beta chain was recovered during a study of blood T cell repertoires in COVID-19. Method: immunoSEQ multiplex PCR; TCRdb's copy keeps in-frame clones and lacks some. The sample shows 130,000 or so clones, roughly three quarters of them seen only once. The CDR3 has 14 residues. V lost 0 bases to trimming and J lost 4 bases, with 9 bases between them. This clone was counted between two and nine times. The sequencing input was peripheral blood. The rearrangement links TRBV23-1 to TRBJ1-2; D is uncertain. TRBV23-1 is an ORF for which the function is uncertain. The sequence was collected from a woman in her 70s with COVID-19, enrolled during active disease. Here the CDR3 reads CASSQSGQAYGYTF. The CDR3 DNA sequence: TGCGCCAGCAGTCAATCTGGGCAGGCCTATGGCTACACCTTC.